The entry below describes one TCR beta chain. These data are taken from a study of blood T cell repertoires in COVID-19. At the level of the study: Whether acute or convalescent, the COVID-19 samples came from the United States, Italy and Spain. PBMCs, B-cell-depleted T cells, or T cells provided the cDNA or gDNA that made up the material.

Per germline, CDR1 MGHRA and CDR2 YSYEKL. The CDR3 extends over 16 amino acids. Trimming cost V 6 bases and J 5 bases; bases outside gene matches: 12. As originally analysed: Using reference gene primer amplification, nucleated cell counts were estimated. Sequencing used immunoSEQ multiplex PCR; TCRdb keeps in-frame clones, though not all of them. V, J and clone size are those of that table, while D and trimming were read from the DNA. The sample gives a few hundred thousand clones, about 88% of which show up once; approximately 4.3% is in the top ten. Sequenced input: peripheral blood. The chain links TRBV4-1 to TRBJ2-3; TRBD2 matches at 9 bases. The TCR was taken from a man in his fifties or sixties who had recovered from COVID-19. As DNA, the CDR3 is TGCGCCAGCAGTCGAGAAACTAGCGGGCGACAAGATACGCAGTATTTT. It specifies CASSRETSGRQDTQYF.